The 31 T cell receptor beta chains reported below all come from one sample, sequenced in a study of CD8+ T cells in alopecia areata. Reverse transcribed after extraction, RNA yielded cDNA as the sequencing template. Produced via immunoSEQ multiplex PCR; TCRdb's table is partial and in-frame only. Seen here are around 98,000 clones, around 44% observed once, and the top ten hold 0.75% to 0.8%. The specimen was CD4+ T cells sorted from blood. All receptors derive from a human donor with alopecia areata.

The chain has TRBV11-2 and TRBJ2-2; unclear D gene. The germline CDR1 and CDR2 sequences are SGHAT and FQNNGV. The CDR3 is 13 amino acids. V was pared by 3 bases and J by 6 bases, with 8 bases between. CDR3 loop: CASSFPGAGELFF. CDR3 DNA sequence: TGTGCCAGCAGCTTTCCAGGTGCCGGGGAGCTGTTTTTT. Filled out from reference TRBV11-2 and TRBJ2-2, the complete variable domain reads EAGVAQSPRYKIIEKRQSVAFWCNPISGHATLYWYQQILGQGPKLLIQFQNNGVVDDSQLPKDRFSAERLKGVDSTLKIQPAKLEDSAVYLCASSFPGAGELFFGEGSRLTVL.

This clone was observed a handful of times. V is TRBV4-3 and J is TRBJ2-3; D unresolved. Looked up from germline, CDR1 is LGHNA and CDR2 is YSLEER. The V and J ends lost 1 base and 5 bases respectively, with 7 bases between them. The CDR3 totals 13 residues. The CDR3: CASSQALGDTQYF. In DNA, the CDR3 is TGCGCCAGCAGCCAAGCATTAGGAGATACGCAGTATTTT.

CDR3 protein: CASSQDRRGGTYGYTF. CDR3 nucleotide sequence: TGCGCCAGCAGCCAAGATCGGAGGGGAGGGACCTATGGCTACACCTTC. V gene TRBV4-3 combines with J gene TRBJ1-2; weak D call: TRBD1 (5 bases). Germline lookup yields CDR1 LGHNA and CDR2 YSLEER. V was trimmed by 0 bases and J by 4 bases, leaving 15 bases between them. The CDR3 is made up of 16 amino acids.

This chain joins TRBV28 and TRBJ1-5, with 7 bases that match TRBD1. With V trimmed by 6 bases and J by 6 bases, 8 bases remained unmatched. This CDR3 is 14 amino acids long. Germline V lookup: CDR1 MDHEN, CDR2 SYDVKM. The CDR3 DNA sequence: TGTGCCAGCAGGGATAGACAGGGCACTCAGCCCCAGCATTTT. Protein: CASRDRQGTQPQHF.

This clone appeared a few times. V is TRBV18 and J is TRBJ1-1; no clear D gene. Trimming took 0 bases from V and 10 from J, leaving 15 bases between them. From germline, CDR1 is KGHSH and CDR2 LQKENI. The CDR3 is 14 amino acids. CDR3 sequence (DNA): TGTGCCAGCTCACCACCGAAACCAAAGTTACGAGCTTTCTTT. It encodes CASSPPKPKLRAFF.

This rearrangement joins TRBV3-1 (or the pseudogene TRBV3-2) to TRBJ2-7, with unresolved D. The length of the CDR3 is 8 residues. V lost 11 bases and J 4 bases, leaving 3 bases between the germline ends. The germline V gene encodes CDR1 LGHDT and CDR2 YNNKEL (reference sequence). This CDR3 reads CAGYEQYF. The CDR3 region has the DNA TGTGCCGGGTACGAGCAGTACTTC.

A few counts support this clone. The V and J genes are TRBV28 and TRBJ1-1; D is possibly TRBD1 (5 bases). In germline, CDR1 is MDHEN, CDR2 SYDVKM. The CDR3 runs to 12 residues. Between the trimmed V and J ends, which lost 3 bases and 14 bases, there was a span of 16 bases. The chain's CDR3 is CASSLPPVGEFF. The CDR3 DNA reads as TGTGCCAGCAGTTTGCCCCCCGTAGGGGAATTCTTT.

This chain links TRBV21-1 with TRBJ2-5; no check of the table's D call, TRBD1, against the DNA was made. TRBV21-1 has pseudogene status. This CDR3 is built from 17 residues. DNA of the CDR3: TGTGCCAGCAGCAAATCGGTGAAGGGGCGCAGAAAAGAGACCCAGTACTTC. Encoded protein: CASSKSVKGRRKETQYF.

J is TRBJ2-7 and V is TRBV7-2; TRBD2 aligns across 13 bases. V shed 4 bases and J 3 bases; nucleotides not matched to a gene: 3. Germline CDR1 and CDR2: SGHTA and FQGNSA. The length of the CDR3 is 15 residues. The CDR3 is CASSSGLAGYYEQYF. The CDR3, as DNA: TGTGCCAGCAGCTCGGGACTAGCGGGATACTACGAGCAGTACTTC.

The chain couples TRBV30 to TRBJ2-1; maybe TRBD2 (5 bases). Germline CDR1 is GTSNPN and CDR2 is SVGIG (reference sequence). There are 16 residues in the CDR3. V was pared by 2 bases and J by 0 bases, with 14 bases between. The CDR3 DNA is TGTGCCTGGAGTAGGACTTCCTACGGCTCCTACAATGAGCAGTTCTTC. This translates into CAWSRTSYGSYNEQFF.

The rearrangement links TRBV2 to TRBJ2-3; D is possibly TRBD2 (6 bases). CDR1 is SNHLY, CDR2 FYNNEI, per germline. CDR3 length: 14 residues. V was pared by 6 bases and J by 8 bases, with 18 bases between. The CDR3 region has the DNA TGTGCCAGCAGGGGGGACTTCCTGCGGGGTACGCAGTATTTT. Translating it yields CASRGDFLRGTQYF. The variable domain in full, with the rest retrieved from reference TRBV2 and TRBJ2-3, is EPEVTQTPSHQVTQMGQEVILRCVPISNHLYFYWYRQILGQKVEFLVSFYNNEISEKSEIFDDQFSVERPDGSNFTLKIRSTKLEDSAMYFCASRGDFLRGTQYFGPGTRLTVL.

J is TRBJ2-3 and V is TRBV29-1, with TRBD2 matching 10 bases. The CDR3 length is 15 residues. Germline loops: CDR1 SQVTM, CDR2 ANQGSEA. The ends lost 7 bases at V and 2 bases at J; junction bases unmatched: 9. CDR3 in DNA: TGCAGCGGTATGGAACTAGCGGGGCCCACAGATACGCAGTATTTT. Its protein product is CSGMELAGPTDTQYF.

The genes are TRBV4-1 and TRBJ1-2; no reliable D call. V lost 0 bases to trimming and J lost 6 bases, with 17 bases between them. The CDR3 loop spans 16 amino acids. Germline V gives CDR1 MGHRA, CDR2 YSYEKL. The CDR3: CASSQDSERTVNGYTF. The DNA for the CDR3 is TGCGCCAGCAGCCAAGATAGTGAAAGGACGGTAAATGGCTACACCTTC.

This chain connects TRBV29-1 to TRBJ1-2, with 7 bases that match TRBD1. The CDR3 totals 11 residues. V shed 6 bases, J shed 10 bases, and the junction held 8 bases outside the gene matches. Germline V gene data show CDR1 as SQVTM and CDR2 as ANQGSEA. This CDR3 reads CSVIGQEDYTF. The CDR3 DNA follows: TGCAGCGTCATCGGACAGGAAGACTACACCTTC.

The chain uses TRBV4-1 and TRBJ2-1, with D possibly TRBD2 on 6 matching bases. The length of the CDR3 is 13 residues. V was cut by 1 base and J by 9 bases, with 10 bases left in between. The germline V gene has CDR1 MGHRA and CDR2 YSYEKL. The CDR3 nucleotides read TGCGCCAGCAGCCAAGCCCCGGAGGGTGAGCAGTTCTTC. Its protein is CASSQAPEGEQFF.

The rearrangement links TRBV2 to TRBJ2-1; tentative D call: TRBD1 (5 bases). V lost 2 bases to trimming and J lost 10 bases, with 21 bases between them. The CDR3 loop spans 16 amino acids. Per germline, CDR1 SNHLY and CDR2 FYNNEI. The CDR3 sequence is CASSERTSQINGEQFF. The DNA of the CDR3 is TGTGCCAGCAGTGAACGGACAAGCCAGATCAATGGGGAGCAGTTCTTC. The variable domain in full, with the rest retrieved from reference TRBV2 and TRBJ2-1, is EPEVTQTPSHQVTQMGQEVILRCVPISNHLYFYWYRQILGQKVEFLVSFYNNEISEKSEIFDDQFSVERPDGSNFTLKIRSTKLEDSAMYFCASSERTSQINGEQFFGPGTRLTVL.

DNA of the CDR3: TGTGCCTGCGGACGGAACCAAGAGACCCAGTACTTC. It yields the protein CACGRNQETQYF. The V call is TRBV30, the J call TRBJ2-5; D not resolved. The germline V gene encodes CDR1 GTSNPN and CDR2 SVGIG (reference sequence). The length of the CDR3 is 12 residues. V lost 6 bases, J lost 0 bases, and 8 bases lay in between.

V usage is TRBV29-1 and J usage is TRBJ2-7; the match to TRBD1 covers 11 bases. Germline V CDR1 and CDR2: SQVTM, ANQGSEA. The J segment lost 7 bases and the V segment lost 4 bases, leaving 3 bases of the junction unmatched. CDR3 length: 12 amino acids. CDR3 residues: CSVVDRGREQYF. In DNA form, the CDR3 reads TGCAGCGTTGTGGACAGGGGGCGGGAGCAGTACTTC.

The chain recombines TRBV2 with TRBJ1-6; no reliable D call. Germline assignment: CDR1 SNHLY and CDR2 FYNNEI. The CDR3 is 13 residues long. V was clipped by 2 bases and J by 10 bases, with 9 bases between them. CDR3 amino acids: CASSESGGSPLHF. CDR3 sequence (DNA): TGTGCCAGCAGTGAATCCGGTGGCTCACCCCTCCACTTT.

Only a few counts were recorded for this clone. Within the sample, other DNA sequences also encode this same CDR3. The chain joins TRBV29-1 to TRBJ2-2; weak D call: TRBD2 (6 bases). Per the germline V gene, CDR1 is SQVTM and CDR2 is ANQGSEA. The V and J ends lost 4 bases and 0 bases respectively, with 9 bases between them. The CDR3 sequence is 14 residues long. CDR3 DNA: TGCAGCGTTGTGGAGGGCGCGAACACCGGGGAGCTGTTTTTT. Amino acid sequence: CSVVEGANTGELFF.

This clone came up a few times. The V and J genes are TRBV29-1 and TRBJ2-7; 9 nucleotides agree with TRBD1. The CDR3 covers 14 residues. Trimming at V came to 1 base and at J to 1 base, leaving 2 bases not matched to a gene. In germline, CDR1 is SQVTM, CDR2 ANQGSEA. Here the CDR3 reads CSVEAGTGSYEQYF. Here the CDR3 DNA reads TGCAGCGTTGAAGCTGGGACAGGGTCCTACGAGCAGTACTTC.

The DNA for the CDR3 is TGCAGCGTTGACAAGACAGGGCGCTACAATGAGCAGTTCTTC. This gives the protein CSVDKTGRYNEQFF. The J gene is TRBJ2-1, the V gene TRBV29-1, with 7 bases matching TRBD1. CDR1 and CDR2 (germline): SQVTM, ANQGSEA. J was trimmed by 3 bases and V by 3 bases; bases with no gene match: 5. The CDR3 has 14 residues.

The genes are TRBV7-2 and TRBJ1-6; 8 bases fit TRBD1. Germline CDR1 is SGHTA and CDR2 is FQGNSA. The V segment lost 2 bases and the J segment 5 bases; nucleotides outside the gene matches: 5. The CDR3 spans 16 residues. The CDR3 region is CASSLFRTGNNSPLHF. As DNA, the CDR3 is TGTGCCAGCAGCTTATTTCGGACAGGGAATAATTCACCCCTCCACTTT.

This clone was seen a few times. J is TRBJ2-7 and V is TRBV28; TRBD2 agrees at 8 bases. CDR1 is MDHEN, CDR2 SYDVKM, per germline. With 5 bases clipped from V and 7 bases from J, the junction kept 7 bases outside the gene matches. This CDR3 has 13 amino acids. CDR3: CASSPRLAWEQYF. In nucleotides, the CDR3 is TGTGCCAGCAGTCCCCGACTAGCGTGGGAGCAGTACTTC.

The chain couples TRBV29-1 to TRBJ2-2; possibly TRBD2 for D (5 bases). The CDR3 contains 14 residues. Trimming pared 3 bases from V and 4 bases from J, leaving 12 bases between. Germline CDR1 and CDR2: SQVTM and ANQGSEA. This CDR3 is CSVDSGLLTGELFF. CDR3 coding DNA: TGCAGCGTTGACTCGGGATTACTCACCGGGGAGCTGTTTTTT.

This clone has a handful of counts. The CDR3 region is CAWSFGGGDTQYF. In nucleotides, the CDR3 is TGTGCCTGGAGTTTTGGCGGAGGAGATACGCAGTATTTT. This sequence joins TRBV30 and TRBJ2-3, with a weak D call TRBD2 (5 bases). Germline lookup yields CDR1 GTSNPN and CDR2 SVGIG (reference sequence). The CDR3 contains 13 residues. V was trimmed by 2 bases and J by 5 bases, leaving 11 bases between them.

CDR3 coding DNA: TGTGCCAGCGGGACCGGGACAGGGGCCAGTGGGCAGTTCTTC. Its protein is CASGTGTGASGQFF. The V call is TRBV14, the J call TRBJ2-1; TRBD1 matches 10 bases. Unmatched junction bases numbered 13, after V lost 8 bases and J lost 12 bases. Germline V gives CDR1 SGHDN, CDR2 FVKESK. This CDR3 comprises 14 residues.

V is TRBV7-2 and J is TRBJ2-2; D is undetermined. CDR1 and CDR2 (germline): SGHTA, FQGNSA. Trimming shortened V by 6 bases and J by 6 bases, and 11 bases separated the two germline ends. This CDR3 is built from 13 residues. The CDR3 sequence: CASRPDRAGELFF. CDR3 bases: TGTGCCAGCAGACCCGATCGGGCCGGGGAGCTGTTTTTT.

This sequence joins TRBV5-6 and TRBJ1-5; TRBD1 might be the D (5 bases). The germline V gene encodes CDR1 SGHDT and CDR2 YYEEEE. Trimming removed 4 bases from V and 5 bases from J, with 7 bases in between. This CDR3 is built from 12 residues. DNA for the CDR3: TGTGCCAGCAGCACCAGGGATCAGCCCCAGCATTTT. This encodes CASSTRDQPQHF.

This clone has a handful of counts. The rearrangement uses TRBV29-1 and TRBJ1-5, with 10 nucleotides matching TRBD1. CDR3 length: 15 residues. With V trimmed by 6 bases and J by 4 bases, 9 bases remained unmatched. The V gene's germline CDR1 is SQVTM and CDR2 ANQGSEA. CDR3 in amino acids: CSVAEGQGLNQPQHF. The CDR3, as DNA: TGCAGCGTGGCAGAGGGACAGGGGCTAAATCAGCCCCAGCATTTT.

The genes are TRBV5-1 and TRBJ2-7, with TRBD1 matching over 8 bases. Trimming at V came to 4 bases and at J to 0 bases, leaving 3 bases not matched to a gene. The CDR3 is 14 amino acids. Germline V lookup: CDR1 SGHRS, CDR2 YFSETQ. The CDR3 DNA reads TGCGCCAGCAGCAGGGACAGGAGCTCCTACGAGCAGTACTTC. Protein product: CASSRDRSSYEQYF.